A single sample gave rise to the 10 T cell receptor beta chains below, sequenced in a study of breast tumors, draining lymph nodes, adjacent tissues. TCRdb reanalysed the multiplex PCR reads using MiXCR and keeps one entry per CDR3 protein. Here the sample spans tens of thousands of distinct CDR3 sequences, approximately 28% being singletons. The lymph nodes were axillary draining lymph nodes from breast cancer patients. The sequencing input was axillary lymph node tissue. Source of these receptors: a female donor with breast cancer. Some clones in this sample may be carry-over from other donors' samples.

This clonotype appeared many times. V usage is TRBV9 and J usage is TRBJ2-3; D gene uncertain. The CDR3 is 16 amino acids. V lost 4 bases, J lost 0 bases, and 15 bases lay in between. Germline assignment: CDR1 SGDLS and CDR2 YYNGEE. The DNA for the CDR3 is TGTGCCAGCAGCCCTAGTGGGGTCCTTAGCACAGATACGCAGTATTTT. Translating gives CASSPSGVLSTDTQYF.

This clonotype was detected ten times or more. This rearrangement joins TRBV11-3 to TRBJ2-1, with TRBD2 matching over 7 bases. The CDR3 runs 14 residues. V shed 6 bases, J shed 6 bases, and the junction held 8 bases outside the gene matches. The V gene's germline CDR1 is SGHNT and CDR2 YENEEA. The CDR3 is CASSPDGGSNEQFF. CDR3 DNA: TGTGCCAGCAGTCCAGATGGCGGGAGCAATGAGCAGTTCTTC.

V gene TRBV20-1 combines with J gene TRBJ1-6, with TRBD1 identical over 8 bases. J lost 6 bases, V lost 7 bases, and 5 bases had no gene match. This CDR3 region has 13 residues. Germline V gives CDR1 DFQATT, CDR2 SNEGSKA (reference sequence). The CDR3 spells CSVPGQANSPLHF. CDR3 DNA sequence: TGCAGTGTCCCGGGACAGGCTAATTCACCCCTCCACTTT.

The chain recombines TRBV3-1 with TRBJ2-4; weak D call: TRBD2 (7 bases). CDR1 and CDR2 from the germline V gene are LGHDT and YNNKEL (reference sequence). V was clipped by 1 base and J by 1 base, with 14 bases between them. The length of the CDR3 is 17 residues. CDR3 bases: TGTGCCAGCAGCCAAGGCGGGGGCTCGGTCGCCAAAAACATTCAGTACTTC. It encodes CASSQGGGSVAKNIQYF.

The V gene is TRBV7-2, the J gene TRBJ1-6; TRBD1 matches 10 bases. Per germline, CDR1 SGHTA and CDR2 FQGNSA. J was trimmed by 8 bases and V by 5 bases; bases with no gene match: 3. This CDR3 region has 14 residues. The CDR3 here is CASSAGTGDSPLHF. CDR3 nucleotides: TGTGCCAGCAGCGCGGGGACAGGGGATTCACCCCTCCACTTT.

A remark on this clonotype: Since a much larger clone is just one base distant, this may be a read error. The chain couples TRBV20-1 to TRBJ2-1; tentatively, D is TRBD2 (6 bases). CDR1 is DFQATT, CDR2 SNEGSKA, per germline (reference sequence). The CDR3 extends over 11 amino acids. CDR3 region: CSGGVGDEQSF. The CDR3 DNA reads as TGCAGTGGCGGGGTGGGGGATGAGCAGTCCTTC.

Many counts were recorded for this clonotype. The V and J genes are TRBV6-5 and TRBJ2-5, with D maybe TRBD2 (5 bases). Trimming took off 5 bases at V and 4 bases at J, with 23 bases between the two ends. Germline loops: CDR1 MNHEY, CDR2 SVGAGI. CDR3 length: 17 residues. Here the CDR3 reads CASSPRTSRRLRETQYF. The CDR3 DNA is TGTGCCAGCAGTCCCCGGACTTCGAGGCGTCTCCGAGAGACCCAGTACTTC.

For this clonotype: This may be a read error, as it is one base from a much larger clone. CDR3 sequence: CASSLDRTGYTETQYF. The CDR3 DNA reads TGTGCCAGCAGCTTGGACCGGACAGGGTATACAGAGACCCAGTACTTC. The V call is TRBV5-5, the J call TRBJ2-5, with 8 bases matching TRBD1. V lost 0 bases and J lost 4; bases outside the gene matches: 8. The CDR3 totals 16 residues. Germline V gene sequence: CDR1 SGHKS, CDR2 YYEKEE (reference sequence).

This clonotype was detected many times. The gene calls are TRBV7-8 and TRBJ2-5; 7 bases are shared with TRBD2. V lost 6 bases to trimming and J lost 2 bases; unmatched junction nucleotides: 6. Germline V CDR1 and CDR2: SGHVS, FQNEAQ. This CDR3 region has 14 residues. CDR3 nucleotides: TGTGCCAGCAGTGTGGGGGGGGGGCAAGAGACCCAGTACTTC. Translation: CASSVGGGQETQYF.

The chain links TRBV29-1 to TRBJ1-4, with 11 bases fitting TRBD1. Germline V gene lookup returns CDR1 SQVTM and CDR2 ANQGSEA. Losses at the gene ends were 8 bases for V and 8 bases for J; bases not matched to a gene: 4. There are 12 residues in the CDR3. In nucleotides, the CDR3 is TGCAGCCTGGACAGGGGGCGCGAAAAACTGTTTTTT. Encoded protein: CSLDRGREKLFF.